One sample yielded the 22 T cell receptor beta chains listed below, sequenced in a study of blood T cell repertoires in COVID-19. Clones were read by immunoSEQ multiplex PCR, and TCRdb kept only the in-frame ones, dropping some. The sample lists about 230,000 clones, about 85% occurring once. Source material: peripheral blood. These receptors originate from a man in his forties with acute or convalescent COVID-19.

This sequence joins TRBV19 and TRBJ1-1, with 7 bases that match TRBD1. The CDR3 loop spans 14 amino acids. Germline CDR1 reads LNHDA; CDR2 reads SQIVND (reference sequence). Trimming cost V 2 bases and J 2 bases; bases outside gene matches: 2. The CDR3 protein is CASSINRGNTEAFF. The CDR3 coding sequence is TGTGCCAGTAGTATAAACAGGGGAAACACTGAAGCTTTCTTT.

V and J are TRBV28 and TRBJ1-4; TRBD1 aligns across 11 bases. The V and J ends lost 5 bases and 4 bases, in that order; junction bases with no gene match: 9. The CDR3 runs to 17 residues. Germline CDR1 MDHEN, CDR2 SYDVKM. The CDR3 bases are TGTGCCAGCAGTACCGGGACAGGGGGGATCTTTAATGAAAAACTGTTTTTT. Protein: CASSTGTGGIFNEKLFF. Together with reference TRBV28 and TRBJ1-4, the CDR3 gives the full variable domain: DVKVTQSSRYLVKRTGEKVFLECVQDMDHENMFWYRQDPGLGLRLIYFSYDVKMKEKGDIPEGYSVSREKKERFSLILESASTNQTSMYLCASSTGTGGIFNEKLFFGSGTQLSVL.

This clone was seen more than once but under ten times. The chain employs TRBV14 and TRBJ2-7; 16 bases are shared with TRBD2. V trimming: 4 bases; J trimming: 5 bases; junction bases outside the gene matches: 5. The CDR3 length is 16 residues. In germline, CDR1 is SGHDN, CDR2 FVKESK. This CDR3 is CASSRGTSGGAHEQYF. The CDR3 DNA reads TGTGCCAGCAGCCGCGGGACTAGCGGGGGGGCCCACGAGCAGTACTTC.

The chain combines TRBV6-5 with TRBJ2-7, with TRBD1 identical over 8 bases. This CDR3 is 14 amino acids long. The germline gives CDR1 MNHEY, CDR2 SVGAGI. With V trimmed by 0 bases and J by 6 bases, 4 bases remained unmatched. CDR3 sequence reads: CASSYSQGAREQYF. CDR3 in DNA: TGTGCCAGCAGTTACTCTCAGGGGGCCCGCGAGCAGTACTTC.

The CDR3 protein is CASSGTGVNEQYF. DNA for the CDR3: TGCGCCAGCAGCGGGACAGGGGTTAACGAGCAGTACTTC. V usage is TRBV10-1 and J usage is TRBJ2-7, with 10 bases lining up with TRBD1. The CDR3 length is 13 residues. Per the germline V gene, CDR1 is WNHNN and CDR2 is SYGVQD (reference sequence). With 6 bases clipped from V and 5 bases from J, the junction kept 4 bases outside the gene matches.

The chain recombines TRBV6-5 with TRBJ1-6; 7 nucleotides match TRBD1. The CDR3 is 14 residues long. J lost 3 bases, V lost 6 bases, and 2 bases had no gene match. Germline CDR1 reads MNHEY; CDR2 reads SVGAGI. The CDR3 region is CASRAGGYNSPLHF. In nucleotides, the CDR3 is TGTGCCAGCAGGGCAGGGGGCTATAATTCACCCCTCCACTTT.

This chain links TRBV27 with TRBJ1-2; 7 bases align to TRBD1. J gave up 1 base and V 4 bases, and 15 bases lay outside the gene matches. This CDR3 comprises 18 residues. CDR1 MNHEY and CDR2 SMNVEV come from the germline V gene (reference sequence). This CDR3 reads CASSSRSIRDSFNYGYTF. DNA of the CDR3: TGTGCCAGCAGTTCCCGCTCGATCCGGGACAGCTTTAACTATGGCTACACCTTC.

This clone appeared a single time. The chain joins TRBV9 to TRBJ1-1; TRBD1 might be the D (5 bases). Trimming took off 4 bases at V and 0 bases at J, with 13 bases between the two ends. The CDR3 covers 15 residues. CDR1 and CDR2 (germline): SGDLS, YYNGEE. The CDR3 is CASSPGGVMNTEAFF. Here the CDR3 DNA reads TGTGCCAGCAGCCCGGGGGGGGTAATGAACACTGAAGCTTTCTTT.

In its sample, this clone was seen a few times. This chain uses TRBV2 with TRBJ1-1; D is ambiguous. The CDR3 covers 12 residues. V was trimmed by 2 bases and J by 7 bases, leaving 8 bases between them. CDR1 and CDR2 (germline): SNHLY, FYNNEI. The DNA for the CDR3 is TGTGCCAGCAGTGAAATCCCTAATGAAGCTTTCTTT. Residues: CASSEIPNEAFF.

The J gene is TRBJ2-1, the V gene TRBV10-3; D is ambiguous. Per the germline V gene, CDR1 is ENHRY and CDR2 is SYGVKD. Trimming took 3 bases from V and 8 from J, leaving 8 bases between them. This CDR3 comprises 12 residues. The CDR3 region is CAISEAQHEQFF. In nucleotides, the CDR3 is TGTGCCATCAGTGAAGCACAGCATGAGCAGTTCTTC.

V gene TRBV3-1 (or the pseudogene TRBV3-2) combines with J gene TRBJ2-3; D may be TRBD2 (6 bases). Germline V lookup: CDR1 LGHDT, CDR2 YNNKEL (reference sequence). The V gene lost 1 base and the J gene lost 0 bases, with 11 bases spanning the gap. This CDR3 is 16 amino acids long. The CDR3 bases are TGTGCCAGCAGCCAAGTCGCGGGGATTAGCACAGATACGCAGTATTTT. It encodes CASSQVAGISTDTQYF.

A remark on this clone: The sample holds other DNA sequences that translate to the same CDR3. The CDR3 DNA sequence: TGTGCCAGCAGTCCACAGGGGGGCTATGGCTACACCTTC. Its protein is CASSPQGGYGYTF. The V gene is TRBV28, the J gene TRBJ1-2; 8 bases agree with TRBD1. Germline trimming cut 5 bases from V and 4 bases from J; bases unmatched to any gene: 3. CDR1 and CDR2 from the germline V gene are MDHEN and SYDVKM. The CDR3 loop spans 13 amino acids.

This clone was counted a few times. Here the CDR3 DNA reads TGTGCCAGCAGCTCGCTGACAGGGAGGAACGAGCAGTACTTC. It encodes CASSSLTGRNEQYF. J is TRBJ2-7 and V is TRBV5-4; D possibly corresponds to TRBD1 (7 bases). V was trimmed by 3 bases and J by 5 bases, leaving 15 bases between them. Germline V lookup: CDR1 SGHNT, CDR2 YYREEE (reference sequence). CDR3 length equals 14 residues.

This rearrangement joins TRBV18 to TRBJ2-1, with D perhaps matching TRBD1 (5 bases). Trimming pared 3 bases from V and 12 bases from J, leaving 15 bases between. Germline V CDR1 and CDR2: KGHSH, LQKENI. This CDR3 is built from 13 residues. CDR3 DNA: TGTGCCAGCTCACCCCCAGCTGTCAGGGCGCAGTTCTTC. Protein product: CASSPPAVRAQFF.

V usage is TRBV6-5 and J usage is TRBJ2-2; 8 nucleotides align to TRBD1. The germline gives CDR1 MNHEY, CDR2 SVGAGI. CDR3 size: 14 residues. The ends lost 6 bases at V and 4 bases at J; junction bases unmatched: 4. In nucleotides, the CDR3 is TGTGCCAGCAGGACAGGGGCGACCACCGGGGAGCTGTTTTTT. Translation gives CASRTGATTGELFF.

The rearrangement joins TRBV7-3 to TRBJ2-7, with a possible D match to TRBD2 (5 bases). Germline-derived CDR1 and CDR2 are SGHTA and FQGTGA. CDR3 size: 13 residues. The ends were cut back, 4 bases at V and 7 bases at J, with 14 bases in the middle. CDR3 residues: CASSSKAGTEQYF. The CDR3 bases are TGTGCCAGCAGCTCAAAGGCGGGCACAGAGCAGTACTTC.

The chain combines TRBV9 with TRBJ1-1, with D tentatively TRBD1 (5 bases). The CDR3 is 12 residues long. Germline V gives CDR1 SGDLS, CDR2 YYNGEE. Trimming took off 4 bases at V and 5 bases at J, with 9 bases between the two ends. CDR3 amino acids: CASSPSGTEAFF. CDR3 in DNA: TGTGCCAGCAGCCCATCAGGGACTGAAGCTTTCTTT. The whole variable domain, filled in from reference TRBV9 and TRBJ1-1, reads DSGVTQTPKHLITATGQRVTLRCSPRSGDLSVYWYQQSLDQGLQFLIQYYNGEERAKGNILERFSAQQFPDLHSELNLSSLELGDSALYFCASSPSGTEAFFGQGTRLTVV.

This chain's CDR3 is CASSLVRGYGYTF. The CDR3 DNA reads TGCGCCAGCAGCTTGGTTCGCGGGTATGGCTACACCTTC. The chain employs TRBV5-1 and TRBJ1-2; D uncertain. This CDR3 has 13 residues. Germline CDR1 and CDR2: SGHRS and YFSETQ. Trimming shortened V by 0 bases and J by 5 bases, and 8 bases separated the two germline ends.

The rearrangement links TRBV6-5 to TRBJ1-1; 8 positions agree with TRBD1. The V gene's germline CDR1 is MNHEY and CDR2 SVGAGI. The CDR3 spans 15 residues. V gave up 2 bases and J gave up 7 bases; unmatched junction bases: 9. CDR3 coding DNA: TGTGCCAGCAGTTACAGCCCTACAGGGGGGGGTGAAGCTTTCTTT. Protein sequence: CASSYSPTGGGEAFF.

This chain joins TRBV11-2 and TRBJ2-3; 9 nucleotides align to TRBD2. CDR3 length: 17 amino acids. V gave up 0 bases and J gave up 0 bases; unmatched junction bases: 4. Germline V gene lookup returns CDR1 SGHAT and CDR2 FQNNGV. The CDR3: CASSLESSGVSTDTQYF. CDR3 bases: TGTGCCAGCAGCTTAGAGTCTAGCGGGGTTAGCACAGATACGCAGTATTTT. The complete variable domain, with remaining parts taken from reference TRBV11-2 and TRBJ2-3, reads EAGVAQSPRYKIIEKRQSVAFWCNPISGHATLYWYQQILGQGPKLLIQFQNNGVVDDSQLPKDRFSAERLKGVDSTLKIQPAKLEDSAVYLCASSLESSGVSTDTQYFGPGTRLTVL.

This rearrangement joins TRBV24-1 to TRBJ2-2, with D uncertain. CDR3 size: 14 residues. The V end lost 3 bases, the J end lost 5 bases, and 9 bases lay between the germline ends. Germline V gene data show CDR1 as KGHDR and CDR2 as SFDVKD. The CDR3 protein is CATSDVGVTGELFF. The CDR3 DNA reads TGTGCCACCAGTGATGTTGGAGTTACCGGGGAGCTGTTTTTT.

The rearrangement joins TRBV27 to TRBJ2-7, with TRBD1 identical over 7 bases. CDR1 and CDR2 from the germline V gene are MNHEY and SMNVEV (reference sequence). CDR3 length equals 14 residues. J was trimmed by 3 bases and V by 4 bases; bases with no gene match: 6. CDR3 sequence: CASSSWTGSYEQYF. CDR3 nucleotides: TGTGCCAGCAGTTCCTGGACAGGTAGCTACGAGCAGTACTTC.